This T cell receptor (beta chain) was documented in a study of radiation and T cells in renal cell carcinoma (dated by TCRdb to 2020 to 2021). Background on the whole study: Samples were obtained from a clinical trial, in which 15 Gy stereotactic body radiation therapy was delivered to primary renal cell carcinomas and nephrectomy was performed 4 weeks later. Across all 50 or so samples, under 5,000,000 unique CDR3 nucleotide sequences encoding about 2.4 million unique CDR3 amino acid sequences were identified. TCR beta sequencing covered some 55 samples in total, comprising approximately 26 tumors and about 27 peripheral blood samples.

What the time point label conveys for this sample: blood 2 weeks post-SBRT. Explained via the paper, the treatment or condition label denotes: 15 Gy SBRT to primary tumor, nephrectomy 4 weeks later. To follow tumor-enriched clonotypes, peripheral blood was collected serially from radiation-treated patients at baseline and again at 2 weeks and 4 weeks after SBRT. Renal cell carcinoma with clear cell pathology was present in all patients. The QIAamp DNA Blood Mini Kit (Qiagen) was used to prepare genomic DNA for TCR sequencing. Only samples passing all quality control checks were included in the analyses. In regard to this clone: Its antigen is currently not known. No much larger clonotype is one base removed from it; base qualities were not supplied.

Study-wide findings and limitations: In blood, the top tumor clonotypes increased between baseline and 2 weeks post-radiation and then shrank by 4 weeks, which suggests that tumor-resident clones expanded only transiently. Blood repertoire dynamics were not followed beyond 4 weeks after treatment. Because pretreatment tumor biopsies were not available, the baseline intratumoral presence of clonotypes could not be determined. With a single-armed trial design, the study had no way to address how radiation dose or scheduling affects the TCR repertoire.

TCR beta libraries were generated from genomic DNA with the immunoSEQ kit, following the manufacturer's recommendations. To prepare the libraries, a first multiplex PCR with proprietary primers was run, followed by a second PCR that added unique barcodes, and a bead cleanup was done after each round. Each sample batch included a kit-provided positive control reaction and a negative control reaction. The final libraries were assessed on an Agilent 4200 TapeStation D1000 ScreenTape, pooled by volume, and quantified by qPCR. An Illumina NextSeq500 fitted with a MidOutput 150-cycle cartridge performed the sequencing, running 156 Read1 cycles and 15 Index1 cycles with the kit's custom primers. The pooled library was loaded at 0.9 to 1 pM with an approximately 20% PhiX control spike-in. On the authors' methods: Vendor-processed data were analyzed in R, and a clonotype was defined as all T cells sharing the same CDR3 nucleotide sequence. In the clone abundance analyses, frequencies in each sample were normalized to that sample's 10,000 most abundant clones. Before analysis, public T cell clones were removed, and these numbered fewer than six per sample on average. Tumor-enriched and baseline blood-enriched clonotypes were defined by at least a 32-fold difference in abundance between compartments. Clonotypes expanded or contracted between blood time points were identified with a beta-binomial differential abundance model. Tumor-blood repertoire similarity was measured with the Baroni-Urbani and Buser coefficient, and group comparisons used two-tailed Wilcoxon tests in R. TCRdb obtained this table from immuneACCESS and retained in-frame rearrangements with V and J assigned. These tables miss some clones; where compared with another copy, unresolved V genes account for less than half of the shortfall, and the remainder is unexplained. V, J and clone size derive from that table, while D and trimming were established from the DNA sequence. This sample gives more than 65,000 clones in total; 70% to 90% of them show up just once. The ten largest make up approximately 24% of the sample.

Including the terminal cysteine and phenylalanine, the CDR3 comprises 15 residues. Left in the record is the CDR3 DNA by itself, 45 bases read in frame from the first base. Via the germline V gene, CDR1 is SGHAT and CDR2 FQNNGV. V is cut by 5 bases and J by 2 bases, and the space between the germline ends is 14 bases. This clonotype originated in a woman in her fifties or sixties with renal cell carcinoma. The sample in question was blood, obtained from a patient whose treatment included radiotherapy and nephrectomy. The chain employs TRBV11-2 and TRBJ2-3; possibly the D gene is TRBD1, per 6 matching bases. The CDR3 reads CASSQTGWDTDTQYF. At the DNA level, the sequence is TGTGCCAGCAGCCAGACAGGTTGGGACACAGATACGCAGTATTTT.